This entry lists 10 T cell receptor beta chains sequenced from one sample in a study of cytomegalovirus exposure and HLA in healthy donors. The PCR had 60 Vbeta and 13 Jbeta primers. Sequencing was performed with immunoSEQ multiplex PCR; in TCRdb, only in-frame clones are kept and a portion is missing. The sample yields 120,000 or so clones, roughly 80% seen once. Input material: PBMCs. The receptors shown here come from a woman between 35 and 50 years old in good health and CMV-seronegative.

About this clone: Additional DNA sequences in this sample encode the identical CDR3. The chain couples TRBV4-1 to TRBJ1-1; D gene unclear. Per the germline V gene, CDR1 is MGHRA and CDR2 is YSYEKL. CDR3 size: 13 residues. Between the trimmed V and J ends, which lost 4 bases and 2 bases, there was a span of 8 bases. The CDR3 loop reads CASSRQENTEAFF. The CDR3 DNA sequence: TGCGCCAGCAGCCGCCAGGAAAACACTGAAGCTTTCTTT.

The V and J genes are TRBV28 and TRBJ2-7, with D tentatively TRBD2 (6 bases). The germline V and J ends were trimmed by 6 bases and 3 bases, with 12 bases remaining between them. Per the germline V gene, CDR1 is MDHEN and CDR2 is SYDVKM. CDR3 length equals 13 residues. The CDR3 DNA reads TGTGCCAGCAGAGTGGAGGGCCGCTACGAGCAGTACTTC. It codes for CASRVEGRYEQYF.

This clone has just one count. The rearrangement links TRBV14 to TRBJ1-1; D possibly corresponds to TRBD1 (6 bases). V lost 2 bases, J lost 3 bases, and 19 bases lay in between. Germline values: CDR1 SGHDN, CDR2 FVKESK. This CDR3 has 17 residues. DNA of the CDR3: TGTGCCAGCAGCCAAAGAGGGGGACCAGGGGCCGACACTGAAGCTTTCTTT. It yields the protein CASSQRGGPGADTEAFF.

The V and J genes are TRBV7-9 and TRBJ2-1; a possible D gene is TRBD2 (6 bases). The germline V and J ends were trimmed by 5 bases and 10 bases, with 21 bases remaining between them. Germline loops: CDR1 SEHNR, CDR2 FQNEAQ (reference sequence). CDR3 length equals 15 residues. The CDR3 reads CASSRVARGGKEQFF. CDR3 bases: TGTGCCAGCAGCCGAGTAGCGCGGGGAGGAAAAGAGCAGTTCTTC.

The rearrangement joins TRBV11-2 to TRBJ2-2, with a possible D match to TRBD2 (6 bases). V was trimmed by 6 bases and J by 3 bases, leaving 11 bases between them. CDR1 and CDR2 (germline): SGHAT, FQNNGV. The CDR3 loop spans 14 amino acids. CDR3 sequence (DNA): TGTGCCAGCAGGGGTTGGGGGGACACCGGGGAGCTGTTTTTT. Residues: CASRGWGDTGELFF.

The chain employs TRBV28 and TRBJ2-5; 13 positions agree with TRBD2. V shed 7 bases and J 4 bases; nucleotides not matched to a gene: 6. The germline CDR1 and CDR2 sequences are MDHEN and SYDVKM. CDR3 size: 15 residues. The CDR3 DNA sequence: TGTGCCAGCAATGTACTAGCGGGAGGGGGAGAGACCCAGTACTTC. Translated: CASNVLAGGGETQYF. Using reference TRBV28 and TRBJ2-5 for the parts outside the CDR3, the full variable domain is DVKVTQSSRYLVKRTGEKVFLECVQDMDHENMFWYRQDPGLGLRLIYFSYDVKMKEKGDIPEGYSVSREKKERFSLILESASTNQTSMYLCASNVLAGGGETQYFGPGTRLLVL.

The chain employs TRBV10-3 and TRBJ2-1; no firm D call. This CDR3 spans 13 amino acids. Germline V lookup: CDR1 ENHRY, CDR2 SYGVKD. V dropped 4 bases and J dropped 5 bases, with 9 bases sitting between them. The CDR3 region is CAISGGTNNEQFF. The CDR3 nucleotides are TGTGCCATCAGTGGAGGAACCAACAATGAGCAGTTCTTC.

The chain is built from TRBV18 and TRBJ2-2; D is perhaps TRBD1 (6 bases). V was shortened by 3 bases and J by 5 bases, with 13 bases between the two germline ends. Looked up from germline, CDR1 is KGHSH and CDR2 is LQKENI. This CDR3 spans 15 amino acids. The CDR3 region is CASSPSDRQTGELFF. CDR3 bases: TGTGCCAGCTCACCCTCGGACAGACAAACCGGGGAGCTGTTTTTT.

With regard to this clone: Compared with germline, one end of the junction differs, possibly owing to a read error. V usage is TRBV4-2 and J usage is TRBJ2-6; maybe TRBD1 (5 bases). The CDR3 runs to 19 residues. CDR1 is LGHNA, CDR2 YNFKEQ, per germline. In nucleotides, the CDR3 is TGTGCCAGCAGCGGGGTAGATCGACACAGAAGATCTGGGGCCAACGGCCTGACTTTC. This translates into CASSGVDRHRRSGANGLTF.

This clone has only a few counts. This may be a read error, as it is one base from a much larger clone. Other nucleotide sequences from this sample produce the same CDR3. The chain recombines TRBV25-1 with TRBJ2-7; tentative D call: TRBD1 (5 bases). V lost 5 bases to trimming and J lost 4 bases, with 15 bases between them. CDR1 is MGHDK, CDR2 SYGVNS, per germline. This CDR3 comprises 14 residues. The CDR3 reads CASSLSQGKYEQYF. The CDR3 coding sequence is TGTGCCAGCAGTCTGTCTCAGGGCAAGTACGAGCAGTACTTC.